This T cell receptor (beta chain) emerged from a study of early T cells in non-severe SARS-CoV-2 infection. TCRdb independently ran MiXCR on the 5' RACE reads; one entry per CDR3 protein. The sample holds some 87,000 distinct CDR3 sequences, 9% to 13% seen once. This clonotype was seen repeatedly, ten times or more. Germline V gene lookup returns CDR1 WNHNN and CDR2 SYGVQD (reference sequence). CDR3 length: 13 amino acids. Trimming left V 5 bases short and J 2 bases short, with 9 bases between. The receptor was isolated from an adult who was a healthcare worker with PCR-confirmed SARS-CoV-2 infection or an uninfected control (not recorded which). What was sequenced was whole blood. The V gene is TRBV10-1, the J gene TRBJ2-5; D is unclear. The CDR3 coding sequence is TGCGCCAGCAGTTGGGGATCTCAAGAGACCCAGTACTTC. Amino acid sequence: CASSWGSQETQYF.